Shown below are 7 T cell receptor beta chains from a single sample sequenced in a study of spatial heterogeneity in lung cancer. Study results and caveats: Higher tumor mutation counts went along with higher counts of expanded intratumoral alpha and beta TCRs.

One entry per CDR3 protein, called by TCRdb with MiXCR from the 5' RACE reads. The repertoire holds around 5,100 distinct CDR3 sequences, approximately 4.8% seen once, with approximately 23% in the top ten. These receptors have no known antigen. Indicated time point: sample taken at primary tumor resection. Sample: lung tumor tissue, taken at surgery. These receptors all stem from a male donor with early-stage non-small cell lung cancer.

This clonotype was seen ten or more times. This sequence joins TRBV7-2 and TRBJ2-3; D is uncertain. The CDR3 runs 15 residues. With 5 bases removed from V and 1 base from J, the gap between germline ends came to 13 bases. Germline V gene data show CDR1 as SGHTA and CDR2 as FQGNSA. CDR3 sequence: CASSPSGSRTDTQYF. CDR3 coding DNA: TGTGCCAGCAGCCCGAGTGGCTCGCGCACAGATACGCAGTATTTT.

The chain links TRBV7-6 to TRBJ2-3; maybe TRBD2 (6 bases). Germline loops: CDR1 SGHVS, CDR2 FNYEAQ. V was pared by 2 bases and J by 4 bases, with 19 bases between. The CDR3 contains 17 residues. CDR3 in DNA: TGTGCCAGCAGCTTACAGGCGCCCCTTCGGAGGGCAGATACGCAGTATTTT. Translated: CASSLQAPLRRADTQYF.

This clonotype was found many times. The V call is TRBV6-1, the J call TRBJ1-3; D ambiguous. The germline V gene has CDR1 MNHNS and CDR2 SASEGT. This CDR3 spans 13 amino acids. V gave up 7 bases and J gave up 8 bases, with 15 bases separating them. The CDR3 sequence is CASTLGLLDTIYF. The CDR3 bases are TGTGCCAGCACCCTGGGATTGCTGGACACCATATATTTT.

This clonotype is medium-sized. This chain uses TRBV29-1 with TRBJ1-3; 8 bases align to TRBD1. This CDR3 spans 14 amino acids. The V segment lost 3 bases and the J segment 3 bases; nucleotides outside the gene matches: 4. CDR1 and CDR2 (germline): SQVTM, ANQGSEA. CDR3 in amino acids: CSVEQGAVGNTIYF. CDR3 sequence (DNA): TGCAGCGTTGAGCAGGGGGCCGTTGGAAACACCATATATTTT. Filled out from reference TRBV29-1 and TRBJ1-3, the complete variable domain reads SAVISQKPSRDICQRGTSLTIQCQVDSQVTMMFWYRQQPGQSLTLIATANQGSEATYESGFVIDKFPISRPNLTFSTLTVSNMSPEDSSIYLCSVEQGAVGNTIYFGEGSWLTVV.

This clonotype was seen ten or more times. V is TRBV11-3 and J is TRBJ2-5; 9 nucleotides align to TRBD1. The length of the CDR3 is 15 residues. Per the germline V gene, CDR1 is SGHNT and CDR2 is YENEEA. Trimming removed 3 bases from V and 5 bases from J; junction bases left unmatched: 7. The CDR3 protein is CASSLDRGQGETQYF. CDR3 coding DNA: TGTGCCAGCAGCTTGGACAGGGGCCAGGGGGAGACCCAGTACTTC.

By its share, this clonotype is medium-sized. This chain joins TRBV7-2 and TRBJ1-5, with unresolved D. Trimming pared 3 bases from V and 4 bases from J, leaving 4 bases between. The CDR3 has 12 amino acids. Germline V gene sequence: CDR1 SGHTA, CDR2 FQGNSA. The DNA for the CDR3 is TGTGCCAGCAGCTTGCCTAATCAGCCCCAGCATTTT. It specifies CASSLPNQPQHF.

There are many counts of this clonotype. The chain links TRBV7-3 to TRBJ2-3, with D unclear. Trimming cost V 1 base and J 1 base, with 6 bases left between them. This CDR3 region has 14 residues. Germline CDR1 and CDR2: SGHTA and FQGTGA. The DNA of the CDR3 is TGTGCCAGCAGCTTAATCGCTCGCACAGATACGCAGTATTTT. It translates to CASSLIARTDTQYF.